The 29 T cell receptor beta chains reported below all come from one sample, sequenced in a study of T-cell memory formation after mild COVID-19. MiXCR was run by TCRdb on the 5' RACE reads, yielding one entry per CDR3 protein. The sample consists of about 430,000 distinct CDR3 sequences, 20% to 25% of them appearing once. The sequenced sample consisted of PBMCs or a T cell subset sorted from them (not recorded which). The receptors shown here come from an adult woman who had mild COVID-19 (a few samples of this study predate the infection). Cell type and time point are not known.

The rearrangement uses TRBV6-6 and TRBJ2-7; a possible D gene is TRBD1 (6 bases). With 5 bases removed from V and 5 bases from J, the gap between germline ends came to 16 bases. Germline V gene lookup returns CDR1 MNHNY and CDR2 SVGAGI (reference sequence). CDR3 size: 14 residues. The CDR3 spells CASSPQDSRHEQYF. CDR3 bases: TGTGCCAGCAGTCCTCAGGACAGCCGCCACGAGCAGTACTTC.

This clonotype was seen many times. The chain has TRBV7-6 and TRBJ2-2; a weak D match, TRBD2 (6 bases). CDR1 SGHVS and CDR2 FNYEAQ come from the germline V gene. The CDR3 has 13 residues. V lost 8 bases to trimming and J lost 4 bases, with 11 bases between them. Here the CDR3 reads CASRPSATGELFF. Written as DNA, the CDR3 is TGTGCCAGCCGACCTAGCGCCACCGGGGAGCTGTTTTTT.

The V call is TRBV7-9, the J call TRBJ1-2; the D is unclear. The V end was cut by 0 bases, the J end by 7 bases, with 12 bases between. Germline V gene sequence: CDR1 SEHNR, CDR2 FQNEAQ (reference sequence). CDR3 size: 14 residues. This CDR3 reads CASSLALSGAGYTF. CDR3 nucleotides: TGTGCCAGCAGCTTAGCGTTATCCGGAGCTGGCTACACCTTC. The full variable domain, rest sourced from reference TRBV7-9 and TRBJ1-2, is DTGVSQNPRHKITKRGQNVTFRCDPISEHNRLYWYRQTLGQGPEFLTYFQNEAQLEKSRLLSDRFSAERPKGSFSTLEIQRTEQGDSAMYLCASSLALSGAGYTFGSGTRLTVV.

The rearrangement links TRBV6-6 to TRBJ1-4; D possibly corresponds to TRBD1 (6 bases). This CDR3 contains 19 residues. Deletions cut 2 bases from V and 0 bases from J, with 19 bases between. Germline CDR1 is MNHNY and CDR2 is SVGAGI (reference sequence). The chain's CDR3 is CASSYGGTTRRATNEKLFF. The CDR3 DNA sequence: TGTGCCAGCAGTTACGGGGGGACAACTCGCAGGGCAACTAATGAAAAACTGTTTTTT.

The rearrangement links TRBV7-9 to TRBJ2-3; D gene ambiguous. Trimming cost V 6 bases and J 5 bases, with 21 bases left between them. This CDR3 has 16 residues. Looked up from germline, CDR1 is SEHNR and CDR2 is FQNEAQ (reference sequence). CDR3: CASSSSTPQTKDTQYF. In DNA, the CDR3 is TGTGCCAGCAGTTCGAGCACTCCTCAAACTAAAGATACGCAGTATTTT.

This clonotype showed up just a few times. The DNA for the CDR3 is TGTGCCAGCAGCTTAGCGAACAGGGATGGCTACACCTTC. This gives the protein CASSLANRDGYTF. This rearrangement joins TRBV7-9 to TRBJ1-2; D may be TRBD1 (6 bases). The CDR3 length is 13 residues. Germline CDR1 is SEHNR and CDR2 is FQNEAQ (reference sequence). With 0 bases removed from V and 6 bases from J, the gap between germline ends came to 8 bases.

This sequence joins TRBV24-1 and TRBJ2-1; weak D call: TRBD2 (6 bases). CDR1 is KGHDR, CDR2 SFDVKD, per germline. The CDR3 loop spans 14 amino acids. V was cut by 10 bases and J by 2 bases, with 14 bases left in between. The CDR3 reads CATSREPPYNEQFF. Here the CDR3 DNA reads TGTGCCACATCCCGGGAGCCCCCCTACAATGAGCAGTTCTTC.

The J gene is TRBJ1-2, the V gene TRBV6-6; 7 bases agree with TRBD1. CDR1 and CDR2 from the germline V gene are MNHNY and SVGAGI (reference sequence). J was trimmed by 3 bases and V by 8 bases; bases with no gene match: 9. CDR3 length equals 14 residues. The CDR3 sequence: CASGRTGLYYGYTF. CDR3 nucleotide sequence: TGTGCCAGCGGACGGACAGGACTCTACTATGGCTACACCTTC.

The V gene is TRBV24-1, the J gene TRBJ1-2; 8 positions agree with TRBD1. Trimming cost V 4 bases and J 2 bases; bases outside gene matches: 5. The CDR3 covers 15 residues. Germline V gene lookup returns CDR1 KGHDR and CDR2 SFDVKD. For the CDR3, the DNA is TGTGCCACCAGTGACACCGGGACAGGAAACTATGGCTACACCTTC. This translates into CATSDTGTGNYGYTF.

For the CDR3, the DNA is TGCGCCAGCAGCTTCGGGACAGCCGAAGAGACCCAGTACTTC. It is translated as CASSFGTAEETQYF. The chain links TRBV5-1 to TRBJ2-5, with 7 bases matching TRBD1. Looked up from germline, CDR1 is SGHRS and CDR2 is YFSETQ. V dropped 2 bases and J dropped 3; count of bases not matched to a gene: 4. This CDR3 has 14 amino acids.

V gene TRBV5-6 combines with J gene TRBJ1-2, with D tentatively TRBD1 (5 bases). The germline V and J ends were trimmed by 4 bases and 0 bases, with 7 bases remaining between them. CDR1 SGHDT and CDR2 YYEEEE come from the germline V gene. CDR3 length: 13 residues. CDR3 region: CASSPGANYGYTF. For the CDR3, the DNA is TGTGCCAGCAGCCCGGGGGCTAACTATGGCTACACCTTC.

This clonotype occurred a few times. This chain connects TRBV5-1 to TRBJ2-5; 7 positions agree with TRBD1. J lost 1 base, V lost 3 bases, and 18 bases had no gene match. CDR1 and CDR2 (germline): SGHRS, YFSETQ. There are 19 residues in the CDR3. The CDR3 nucleotides are TGCGCCAGCAGCTCCTTCCACCGGGACAGAATTTACCCCCAAGAGACCCAGTACTTC. This translates into CASSSFHRDRIYPQETQYF.

This clonotype was counted a few times. This chain joins TRBV5-1 and TRBJ2-3, with unresolved D. The ends were cut back, 4 bases at V and 0 bases at J, with 18 bases in the middle. This CDR3 contains 17 residues. Germline CDR1 SGHRS, CDR2 YFSETQ. DNA for the CDR3: TGCGCCAGCAGCCCTCACAGTGAGACTTACAGCACAGATACGCAGTATTTT. Translated: CASSPHSETYSTDTQYF.

This chain joins TRBV5-4 and TRBJ1-1; TRBD1 is a possible D gene (6 bases). The V end was cut by 4 bases, the J end by 7 bases, with 23 bases between. CDR1 is SGHNT and CDR2 is YYREEE in the germline V gene (reference sequence). The CDR3 runs to 16 residues. CDR3 residues: CASSPRTEVLTSEAFF. CDR3 nucleotide sequence: TGTGCCAGCAGCCCTCGGACAGAAGTCCTGACCAGTGAAGCTTTCTTT. Based on the CDR3 plus reference TRBV5-4 and TRBJ1-1, the full variable domain is ETGVTQSPTHLIKTRGQQVTLRCSSQSGHNTVSWYQQALGQGPQFIFQYYREEENGRGNFPPRFSGLQFPNYSSELNVNALELDDSALYLCASSPRTEVLTSEAFFGQGTRLTVV.

This clonotype was observed a handful of times. This rearrangement joins TRBV5-6 to TRBJ2-1; TRBD1 might be the D (6 bases). Germline CDR1 reads SGHDT; CDR2 reads YYEEEE. V was trimmed by 1 base and J by 6 bases, leaving 14 bases between them. This CDR3 is built from 15 residues. CDR3 sequence (DNA): TGTGCCAGCAGCTTGATCACAGGGTTTGGCAATGAGCAGTTCTTC. This translates into CASSLITGFGNEQFF.

There are a few counts of this clonotype. The V gene is TRBV28, the J gene TRBJ2-1; a weak D match, TRBD2 (5 bases). The length of the CDR3 is 14 residues. Per the germline V gene, CDR1 is MDHEN and CDR2 is SYDVKM. Trimming pared 6 bases from V and 9 bases from J, leaving 18 bases between. CDR3 sequence: CASSLEDSPREQFF. DNA of the CDR3: TGTGCCAGCAGCCTGGAGGACTCGCCCCGTGAGCAGTTCTTC.

This clonotype was picked up a small number of times. The rearrangement joins TRBV7-9 to TRBJ2-5, with TRBD1 matching 7 bases. Trimming took 5 bases from V and 7 from J; bases not matched to a gene: 10. CDR1 is SEHNR and CDR2 is FQNEAQ in the germline V gene (reference sequence). The CDR3 spans 14 residues. This CDR3 is CASSVTGTVVTQYF. In DNA, the CDR3 is TGTGCCAGCAGCGTCACCGGGACAGTAGTGACCCAGTACTTC.

V gene TRBV5-1 combines with J gene TRBJ1-3, with D hard to call. Deletions cut 0 bases from V and 4 bases from J, with 8 bases between. The CDR3 totals 14 residues. Per germline, CDR1 SGHRS and CDR2 YFSETQ. This CDR3 is CASSLGDRGNTIYF. CDR3 sequence (DNA): TGCGCCAGCAGCTTGGGGGATCGCGGAAACACCATATATTTT.

This CDR3 reads CASSQAGLAASTDTQYF. The CDR3 bases are TGTGCCAGCAGCCAAGCCGGACTAGCGGCTAGCACAGATACGCAGTATTTT. The chain carries TRBV3-1 and TRBJ2-3; 10 bases line up with TRBD2. The CDR3 has 17 amino acids. The germline gives CDR1 LGHDT, CDR2 YNNKEL (reference sequence). The trim removed 1 base at V and 0 bases at J, leaving 4 bases unmatched.

In its sample, this clonotype was seen a few times. This chain connects TRBV9 to TRBJ2-3, with 9 bases matching TRBD2. The CDR3 loop spans 14 amino acids. Germline CDR1 SGDLS, CDR2 YYNGEE. V shed 4 bases, J shed 8 bases, and the junction held 8 bases outside the gene matches. In DNA form, the CDR3 reads TGTGCCAGCAGCCCTGGGACTAGCTTCGCTACGCAGTATTTT. Its translation: CASSPGTSFATQYF.

The chain is built from TRBV6-6 and TRBJ2-3, with 7 bases fitting TRBD2. This CDR3 contains 16 residues. V was pared by 2 bases and J by 0 bases, with 5 bases of the junction left unmatched. The germline V gene has CDR1 MNHNY and CDR2 SVGAGI (reference sequence). CDR3 sequence reads: CASSYLGGSSTDTQYF. The CDR3 nucleotides read TGTGCCAGCAGTTACCTCGGGGGGTCTAGCACAGATACGCAGTATTTT.

This clonotype has a handful of counts. The chain carries TRBV2 and TRBJ2-7; D remains ambiguous. Deletions cut 3 bases from V and 6 bases from J, with 6 bases between. CDR1 is SNHLY, CDR2 FYNNEI, per germline. The CDR3 is 11 residues long. DNA of the CDR3: TGTGCCAGCAGTGACCTTTTCGAGCAGTACTTC. It is translated as CASSDLFEQYF.

There are many counts of this clonotype. V is TRBV28 and J is TRBJ2-3; perhaps TRBD2 as D (6 bases). Germline lookup yields CDR1 MDHEN and CDR2 SYDVKM. Deletions cut 7 bases from V and 2 bases from J, with 16 bases between. This CDR3 region has 15 residues. CDR3 in DNA: TGTGCCAGCAACCCTCCTAGCGTACTCACAGATACGCAGTATTTT. It encodes CASNPPSVLTDTQYF.

This clonotype was recorded only once. The chain carries TRBV5-6 and TRBJ1-1, with a weak D call TRBD1 (6 bases). CDR1 and CDR2 (germline): SGHDT, YYEEEE. This CDR3 is built from 12 residues. The V gene lost 0 bases and the J gene lost 11 bases, with 11 bases spanning the gap. The CDR3, as DNA: TGTGCCAGCAGCTTGGGGGCAGGGGTGGCTTTCTTT. Encoded protein: CASSLGAGVAFF.

Only a few counts were recorded for this clonotype. The rearrangement links TRBV19 to TRBJ1-1; D ambiguous. Trimming stripped 6 bases from V and 2 bases from J, with 13 bases between. From germline, CDR1 is LNHDA and CDR2 SQIVND (reference sequence). The CDR3 covers 14 residues. This CDR3 reads CASSRLDPNTEAFF. The CDR3 DNA reads as TGTGCCAGTAGCCGGCTGGACCCTAACACTGAAGCTTTCTTT.

The V and J genes are TRBV4-3 and TRBJ2-7; 9 nucleotides agree with TRBD1. The length of the CDR3 is 15 residues. The germline gives CDR1 LGHNA, CDR2 YSLEER. V shed 0 bases, J shed 3 bases, and the junction held 3 bases outside the gene matches. CDR3 sequence: CASSQETGGNYEQYF. CDR3 nucleotides: TGCGCCAGCAGCCAAGAAACAGGGGGCAACTACGAGCAGTACTTC.

This clonotype has a handful of counts. The chain carries TRBV20-1 and TRBJ2-3, with a tentative D call TRBD2 (5 bases). V was pared by 5 bases and J by 2 bases, with 17 bases between. Germline loops: CDR1 DFQATT, CDR2 SNEGSKA (reference sequence). The CDR3 is 15 residues long. CDR3 region: CSAEIGAANTDTQYF. The CDR3 nucleotides are TGCAGTGCTGAGATTGGAGCGGCCAACACAGATACGCAGTATTTT.

The sample holds a few counts of this clonotype. V usage is TRBV4-1 and J usage is TRBJ1-1; D not resolved. Trimming removed 3 bases at V and 6 bases at J, with 11 bases between. The germline gives CDR1 MGHRA, CDR2 YSYEKL. The CDR3 length is 13 residues. CDR3 bases: TGCGCCAGCAGCCAGTGGAGATGGGCTGAAGCTTTCTTT. Translation gives CASSQWRWAEAFF.

The table lists this clonotype with a few counts. This sequence joins TRBV7-3 and TRBJ2-5, with D possibly being TRBD1 (6 bases). Germline-derived CDR1 and CDR2 are SGHTA and FQGTGA. CDR3 size: 15 residues. Trimming stripped 1 base from V and 4 bases from J, with 13 bases between. CDR3 nucleotide sequence: TGTGCCAGCAGCTTAAGGGGGACATCGGGAGAGACCCAGTACTTC. The encoded protein is CASSLRGTSGETQYF.